This TCR beta chain was sequenced in a study of blood T cell repertoires in COVID-19. Study at large: The samples span acute and convalescent COVID-19 from the United States, Italy and Spain. In each case, the material was cDNA or gDNA derived from T cells, B-cell-depleted T cells, or PBMCs.

In the study's own analysis: Amplification from reference gene primers served as the basis for estimated nucleated cell counts. The repertoire was sequenced with immunoSEQ multiplex PCR; TCRdb's copy has only in-frame clones and lacks some. The V and J calls and the clone size are those of that table, but D and trimming were determined from the DNA. The sample consists of 160,000 or so clones, about 90% of them appearing once. This CDR3 contains 13 residues. V lost 1 base, J lost 4 bases, and 6 bases lay in between. Germline V gene lookup returns CDR1 SGHVS and CDR2 FQNEAQ. The sample taken for sequencing was peripheral blood. This rearrangement joins TRBV7-8 to TRBJ2-3; D unresolved. The clonotype comes from a man in his sixties with acute or convalescent COVID-19. The CDR3 loop reads CASSLGGPDTQYF. CDR3 sequence (DNA): TGTGCCAGCAGCTTAGGAGGCCCAGATACGCAGTATTTT.